A single sample gave rise to the 20 T cell receptor beta chains below, sequenced in a study of OX40 agonist ivuxolimab in advanced cancers. The library relied on the immunoSEQ multiplex PCR assay. This is the immuneACCESS table as TCRdb keeps it, with only in-frame sequences that have V and J called. A part of the clones is gone; compared with another copy, unresolved V genes explain less than half, and the rest is unexplained. The sample table holds under 80,000 clones, of which 80% to 90% were seen once. The ten top clones hold 1.1% of the sample. The specimen comprised CD4+ or CD8+ T cells sorted from blood, sampled in a trial of the OX40 agonist ivuxolimab. The receptors come from an adult with an advanced solid tumor such as melanoma, head and neck, liver or kidney cancer.

The chain is built from TRBV30 and TRBJ1-6; D gene unclear. CDR1 GTSNPN and CDR2 SVGIG come from the germline V gene (reference sequence). Trimming cost V 3 bases and J 5 bases, with 8 bases left between them. This CDR3 contains 13 residues. The CDR3 reads CAWRAGNNSPLHF. CDR3 DNA: TGTGCCTGGAGAGCCGGAAATAATTCACCCCTCCACTTT.

Only one count was recorded for this clone. The chain joins TRBV7-2 to TRBJ2-3; D unresolved. Germline V gives CDR1 SGHTA, CDR2 FQGNSA. The ends were cut back, 5 bases at V and 10 bases at J, with 13 bases in the middle. CDR3 size: 12 residues. The CDR3 sequence: CASSPDSEPQYF. The CDR3 nucleotides read TGTGCCAGCAGCCCCGACTCGGAACCGCAGTATTTT.

The chain joins TRBV7-2 to TRBJ2-7; 8 bases match TRBD2. Germline loops: CDR1 SGHTA, CDR2 FQGNSA. Unmatched junction bases numbered 7, after V lost 1 base and J lost 11 bases. This CDR3 spans 13 amino acids. The CDR3 loop reads CASSLGRGANEYF. Written as DNA, the CDR3 is TGTGCCAGCAGCTTAGGGCGGGGGGCCAATGAGTACTTC.

The table lists this clone with a few counts. V and J are TRBV30 and TRBJ1-1, with unresolved D. The CDR3 contains 13 residues. Germline V gene sequence: CDR1 GTSNPN, CDR2 SVGIG (reference sequence). The V and J ends lost 8 bases and 2 bases respectively, with 15 bases between them. The CDR3 reads CAGTTRVNTEAFF. CDR3 DNA sequence: TGTGCCGGAACAACCCGCGTCAACACTGAAGCTTTCTTT.

This chain links TRBV5-1 with TRBJ1-1, with TRBD1 as a possible D gene (5 bases). CDR1 is SGHRS, CDR2 YFSETQ, per germline. V was trimmed by 2 bases and J by 1 base, leaving 9 bases between them. This CDR3 has 14 residues. As DNA, the CDR3 is TGCGCCAGCAGCTTTAACCAGGGGAACACTGAAGCTTTCTTT. Its translation: CASSFNQGNTEAFF. Filled out from reference TRBV5-1 and TRBJ1-1, the complete variable domain reads KAGVTQTPRYLIKTRGQQVTLSCSPISGHRSVSWYQQTPGQGLQFLFEYFSETQRNKGNFPGRFSGRQFSNSRSEMNVSTLELGDSALYLCASSFNQGNTEAFFGQGTRLTVV.

This clone was counted only a few times. The chain carries TRBV6-5 and TRBJ1-5, with unresolved D. CDR3 length equals 14 residues. The V end lost 3 bases, the J end lost 0 bases, and 6 bases lay between the germline ends. Per germline, CDR1 MNHEY and CDR2 SVGAGI. The CDR3 sequence is CASSYRSSNQPQHF. As DNA, the CDR3 is TGTGCCAGCAGTTATAGGTCTAGCAATCAGCCCCAGCATTTT.

The chain recombines TRBV7-8 with TRBJ1-4; no reliable D call. The CDR3 totals 18 residues. V shed 4 bases and J shed 8 bases, with 26 bases lying between them. The germline V gene has CDR1 SGHVS and CDR2 FQNEAQ. CDR3 coding DNA: TGTGCCAGCAGCTCCCGTAGACCCACCCCCGCACAACCAGAAAAACTGTTTTTT. Protein: CASSSRRPTPAQPEKLFF.

Many counts were recorded for this clone. J is TRBJ1-1 and V is TRBV29-1, with D unclear. The CDR3 length is 11 residues. Germline V gene data show CDR1 as SQVTM and CDR2 as ANQGSEA. V gave up 5 bases and J gave up 6 bases, with 10 bases separating them. The CDR3 here is CSVITLSEAFF. CDR3 bases: TGCAGCGTTATAACGCTTTCTGAAGCTTTCTTT.

Only a few counts were recorded for this clone. The chain couples TRBV7-7 to TRBJ2-1; D perhaps matches TRBD2 (6 bases). V lost 5 bases and J 0 bases, leaving 11 bases between the germline ends. The CDR3 covers 15 residues. Germline assignment: CDR1 SSHAT and CDR2 FNYEAQ (reference sequence). In nucleotides, the CDR3 is TGTGCCAGCAGCCCCCTCGGGAGCTCCTACAATGAGCAGTTCTTC. This gives the protein CASSPLGSSYNEQFF.

V gene TRBV5-6 combines with J gene TRBJ1-1; D is possibly TRBD1 (5 bases). The CDR3 spans 17 residues. Trimming stripped 3 bases from V and 0 bases from J, with 18 bases between. Germline V gene data show CDR1 as SGHDT and CDR2 as YYEEEE. The chain's CDR3 is CASSSDPGRLMNTEAFF. CDR3 nucleotide sequence: TGTGCCAGCAGCTCCGACCCGGGACGGCTAATGAACACTGAAGCTTTCTTT.

The J gene is TRBJ1-4, the V gene TRBV2; 7 positions match TRBD1. Germline CDR1 SNHLY, CDR2 FYNNEI. The CDR3 has 15 amino acids. V was clipped by 7 bases and J by 5 bases; unmatched bases: 10. CDR3 amino acids: CASKVYGQENEKLFF. The CDR3 nucleotides read TGTGCCAGCAAGGTATACGGACAGGAAAATGAAAAACTGTTTTTT. Full variable domain (outside the CDR3, taken from reference TRBV2 and TRBJ1-4): EPEVTQTPSHQVTQMGQEVILRCVPISNHLYFYWYRQILGQKVEFLVSFYNNEISEKSEIFDDQFSVERPDGSNFTLKIRSTKLEDSAMYFCASKVYGQENEKLFFGSGTQLSVL.

This chain connects TRBV15 to TRBJ2-3; a weak D match, TRBD1 (6 bases). The CDR3 consists of 15 residues. CDR1 and CDR2 (germline): LNHNV, YYDKDF (reference sequence). The germline V and J ends were trimmed by 5 bases and 4 bases, with 16 bases remaining between them. CDR3: CATSGAGAGADTQYF. CDR3 bases: TGTGCCACCAGCGGCGCAGGGGCAGGAGCAGATACGCAGTATTTT.

V and J are TRBV6-1 and TRBJ2-5; D perhaps matches TRBD2 (5 bases). Germline assignment: CDR1 MNHNS and CDR2 SASEGT. The CDR3 extends over 13 amino acids. Trimming cost V 8 bases and J 5 bases, with 15 bases left between them. CDR3 in amino acids: CASSFGVGETQYF. The CDR3 region has the DNA TGTGCCAGCTCCTTCGGGGTGGGGGAGACCCAGTACTTC.

This chain joins TRBV18 and TRBJ2-4; TRBD1 matches at 7 bases. CDR1 is KGHSH and CDR2 is LQKENI in the germline V gene. There are 18 residues in the CDR3. Trimming cost V 3 bases and J 8 bases; bases outside gene matches: 19. The CDR3 DNA follows: TGTGCCAGCTCACCGAGAGCGGAATATAAGGGGGCAGGGGACATTCAGTACTTC. It codes for CASSPRAEYKGAGDIQYF.

V is TRBV27 and J is TRBJ2-1, with 10 bases matching TRBD1. CDR1 and CDR2 (germline): MNHEY, SMNVEV (reference sequence). Losses at the gene ends were 1 base for V and 3 bases for J; bases not matched to a gene: 6. The CDR3 loop spans 17 amino acids. The DNA of the CDR3 is TGTGCCAGCAGTTTATGGAGACAGGGGGCATACTACAATGAGCAGTTCTTC. Its protein is CASSLWRQGAYYNEQFF.

The J gene is TRBJ2-7, the V gene TRBV6-1; D gene ambiguous. The CDR3 has 12 residues. Per the germline V gene, CDR1 is MNHNS and CDR2 is SASEGT. Trimming stripped 9 bases from V and 6 bases from J, with 15 bases between. CDR3 coding DNA: TGTGCCAGTAATCGGCCCGCTGGCGAGCAGTACTTC. This sequence encodes CASNRPAGEQYF.

Only one count was recorded for this clone. The V and J genes are TRBV6-1 and TRBJ1-2, with 9 bases aligning to TRBD1. This CDR3 has 15 amino acids. The J segment lost 4 bases and the V segment lost 1 base, leaving 4 bases of the junction unmatched. Germline assignment: CDR1 MNHNS and CDR2 SASEGT. The CDR3, as DNA: TGTGCCAGCAGTGAAGGACAGGGGGGTTTCTATGGCTACACCTTC. It translates to CASSEGQGGFYGYTF.

This clone was seen a single time. The sample holds other DNA sequences that translate to the same CDR3. The chain joins TRBV6-5 to TRBJ2-7; no reliable D call. Trimming removed 6 bases from V and 0 bases from J, with 12 bases in between. CDR3 size: 14 residues. The germline V gene has CDR1 MNHEY and CDR2 SVGAGI. This chain's CDR3 is CASRRTASSYEQYF. The CDR3, as DNA: TGTGCCAGCAGGCGGACGGCGAGCTCCTACGAGCAGTACTTC.

The rearrangement links TRBV6-1 to TRBJ2-2; D is unresolved. Germline values: CDR1 MNHNS, CDR2 SASEGT. V dropped 4 bases and J dropped 8 bases, with 8 bases sitting between them. There are 12 residues in the CDR3. DNA for the CDR3: TGTGCCAGCAGTGTGCCTAAAGGGGAGCTGTTTTTT. It encodes CASSVPKGELFF.

The genes are TRBV5-1 and TRBJ2-1, with D tentatively TRBD2 (5 bases). Trimming removed 2 bases at V and 6 bases at J, with 6 bases between. From germline, CDR1 is SGHRS and CDR2 YFSETQ. The CDR3 is 12 residues long. DNA for the CDR3: TGCGCCAGCAGCTTAGAGGGCAATGAGCAGTTCTTC. Amino acids: CASSLEGNEQFF.